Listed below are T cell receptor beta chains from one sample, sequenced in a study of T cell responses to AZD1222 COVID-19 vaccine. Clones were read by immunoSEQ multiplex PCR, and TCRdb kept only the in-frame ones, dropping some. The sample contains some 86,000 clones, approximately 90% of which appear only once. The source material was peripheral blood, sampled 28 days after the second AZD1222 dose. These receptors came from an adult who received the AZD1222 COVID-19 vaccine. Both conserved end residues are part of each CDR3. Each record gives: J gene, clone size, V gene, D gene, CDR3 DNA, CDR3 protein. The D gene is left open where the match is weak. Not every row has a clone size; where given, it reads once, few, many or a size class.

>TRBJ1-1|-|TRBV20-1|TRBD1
TGCAGTGCTCCACAGGGGGCGCGAGCTTTCTTT
CSAPQGARAFF
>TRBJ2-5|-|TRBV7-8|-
TGTGCCAGCAGCTCGCGGGGGCTTAAAGAGACCCAGTACTTC
CASSSRGLKETQYF
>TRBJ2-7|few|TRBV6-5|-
TGTGCCAGCAGTTTCACCCCGGGCAGAGACTACGAGCAGTACTTC
CASSFTPGRDYEQYF
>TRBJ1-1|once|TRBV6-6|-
TGTGCCAGCAGTCTCCAACAGGGTCGGAGGACTGAAGCTTTCTTT
CASSLQQGRRTEAFF
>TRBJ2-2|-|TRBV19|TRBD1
TGTGCCAGTAGTACAGGGGGCACCGGGGAGCTGTTTTTT
CASSTGGTGELFF
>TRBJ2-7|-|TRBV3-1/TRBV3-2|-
TGTGCCAGCAGCCAAGGCCCCTACGAGCAGTACTTC
CASSQGPYEQYF
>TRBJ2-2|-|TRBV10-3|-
TGTGCCATCAGTACAGGGACGAACACCGGGGAGCTGTTTTTT
CAISTGTNTGELFF
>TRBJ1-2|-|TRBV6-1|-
TGTGCCAGCAGTGACCTTACTTTAGGAATGGGCTATGGCTACACCTTC
CASSDLTLGMGYGYTF
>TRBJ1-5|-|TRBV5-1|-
TGCGCCAGCAGCCGGGACCCTTATAGCAATCAGCCCCAGCATTTT
CASSRDPYSNQPQHF
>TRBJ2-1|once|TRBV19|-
TGTGCCAGTAGTATAAGCAGCTCCTACAATGAGCAGTTCTTC
CASSISSSYNEQFF
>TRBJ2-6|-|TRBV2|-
TGTGCCAGCGTCAGGGAATCTGGGGCCAACGTCCTGACTTTC
CASVRESGANVLTF
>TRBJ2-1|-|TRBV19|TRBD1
TGTGCCAGTTCTCCGGGACAGAGATACAATGAGCAGTTCTTC
CASSPGQRYNEQFF
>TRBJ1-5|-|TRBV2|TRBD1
TGTGCCAGCAGCCCCGACAGGGCAGCCAATCAGCCCCAGCATTTT
CASSPDRAANQPQHF
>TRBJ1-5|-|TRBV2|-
TGTGCCAGCTTCGGAGGGGAAGGTCGCAATCAGCCCCAGCATTTT
CASFGGEGRNQPQHF
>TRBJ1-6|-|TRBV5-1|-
TGCGCCAGCAGCCTTGGATACTACCGGGTCAATAATTCACCCCTCCACTTT
CASSLGYYRVNNSPLHF
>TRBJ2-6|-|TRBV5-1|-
TGCGCCAGCAGCTTGACAGCCTCTGGGGCCAACGTCCTGACTTTC
CASSLTASGANVLTF
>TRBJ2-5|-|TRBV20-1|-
TGCAGTGCTAGACCCAAAGAGACCCAGTACTTC
CSARPKETQYF
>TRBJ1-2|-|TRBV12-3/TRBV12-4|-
TGTGCCAGCAGAGTTTTCCAGGGGATGTTCTTC
CASRVFQGMFF
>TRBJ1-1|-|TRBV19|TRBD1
TGTGCCAGTAGTATCCTACCGGGACAGGGGAGGACTGAAGCTTTCTTT
CASSILPGQGRTEAFF
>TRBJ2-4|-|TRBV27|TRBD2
TGTGCCAGCAGTTCCCCGCGGGGGTTGGGCAAAAACATTCAGTACTTC
CASSSPRGLGKNIQYF
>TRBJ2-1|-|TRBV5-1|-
TGCGCCAGCATAATGGGCGCAGGGGTTGGGGATGAGCAGTTCTTC
CASIMGAGVGDEQFF
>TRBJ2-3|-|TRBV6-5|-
TGTGCCACCAGACAGGCCACAGATACGCAGTATTTT
CATRQATDTQYF
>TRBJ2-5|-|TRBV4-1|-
TGCGCCAGCAGCCAGGTCCGAAAAGAGACCCAGTACTTC
CASSQVRKETQYF
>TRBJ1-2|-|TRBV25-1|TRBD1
TGTGCCAGCAGTGATGAGGGACAGGGGGCCCTCAACTATGGCTACACCTTC
CASSDEGQGALNYGYTF
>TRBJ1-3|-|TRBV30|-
TGTGCCTGGAGGTTCCCACCTGGAAACACCATATATTTT
CAWRFPPGNTIYF
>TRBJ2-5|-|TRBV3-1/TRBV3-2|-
TGTGCCAGCAGCCATTCTCTCGGGAAGGAGACCCAGTACTTC
CASSHSLGKETQYF
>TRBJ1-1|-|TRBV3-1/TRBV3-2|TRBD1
TGTGCCAGCAGCCAGGGGACAGGGGGCACTGAAGCTTTCTTT
CASSQGTGGTEAFF
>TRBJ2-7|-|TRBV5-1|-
TGCGCCAGCAGCCGAGCGTGGGGGAGCTCCTACGAGCAGTACTTC
CASSRAWGSSYEQYF
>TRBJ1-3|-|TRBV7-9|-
TGTGCCAGCAGCCTTCTACCGTCAGGCGGAAACACCATATATTTT
CASSLLPSGGNTIYF
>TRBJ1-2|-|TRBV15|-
TGTGCCACCAGCAGAGGTGAGGGGTTGGCTGGCTACACCTTC
CATSRGEGLAGYTF
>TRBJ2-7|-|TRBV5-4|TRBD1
TGTGCCAGCGGGGGACAGGGGCTCGGGAAGGTGGGCGAGCAGTACTTC
CASGGQGLGKVGEQYF
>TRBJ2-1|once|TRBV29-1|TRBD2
TGCAGCGGGAACAGCGGGGGGGCCAACAATGAGCAGTTCTTC
CSGNSGGANNEQFF
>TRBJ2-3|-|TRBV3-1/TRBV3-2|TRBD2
TGTGCCAGCAGCCAGGGGGGGTCGCGGGCCACAGATACGCAGTATTTT
CASSQGGSRATDTQYF
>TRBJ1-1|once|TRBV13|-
TGTGCCAGCAGCGAGGGGATGAACACTGAAGCTTTCTTT
CASSEGMNTEAFF
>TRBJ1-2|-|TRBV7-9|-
TGTGCCAGCAGCTTAGCTTTTGCCCATGGCTACACCTTC
CASSLAFAHGYTF
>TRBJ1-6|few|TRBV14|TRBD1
TGTGCCAGCAGCCAAGATATGACAGGGGGTAATTCACCCCTCCACTTT
CASSQDMTGGNSPLHF
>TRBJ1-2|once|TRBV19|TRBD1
TGTGCCACTACAGTCTATGACAGGGCAAAAAACTATGGCTACACCTTC
CATTVYDRAKNYGYTF
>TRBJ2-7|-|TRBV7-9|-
TGTGCCAGCAGCTCATTCGGGGGAGAGCAGTACTTC
CASSSFGGEQYF
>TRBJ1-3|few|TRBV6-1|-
TGTGCCAGCAGTGACACCAGACAGGCGGCTGGAAACACCATATATTTT
CASSDTRQAAGNTIYF
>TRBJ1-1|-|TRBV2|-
TGTGCCACACAGGCCCACCAGAGGGACACTGAAGCTTTCTTT
CATQAHQRDTEAFF
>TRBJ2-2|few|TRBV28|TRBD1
TGTGCCAGCACCAATAACAGGGGAAACACCGGGGAGCTGTTTTTT
CASTNNRGNTGELFF
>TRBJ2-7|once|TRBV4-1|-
TGCGCCAGCAGCCCCCCATCGGCCGAGTCAGGGCAGGACCAGTACTTC
CASSPPSAESGQDQYF
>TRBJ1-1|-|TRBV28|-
TGTGCCAGCAGCCACCGGGCTGAAGCTTTCTTT
CASSHRAEAFF
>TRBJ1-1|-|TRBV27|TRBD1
TGTGCCAGCAGCCGACAGGGAACCACTGAAGCTTTCTTT
CASSRQGTTEAFF
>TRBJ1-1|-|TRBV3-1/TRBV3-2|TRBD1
TGTGCCAGCAGCCGTAGACAGGGGAGAACTGAAGCTTTCTTT
CASSRRQGRTEAFF
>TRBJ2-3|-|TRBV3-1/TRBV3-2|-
TGTGCCAGCAGCCAGTCAGGGACATCAATTCGGGGAGATACGCAGTATTTT
CASSQSGTSIRGDTQYF
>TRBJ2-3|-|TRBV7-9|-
TGTGCCAGCAGCCCGGACCGCACAGATACGCAGTATTTT
CASSPDRTDTQYF
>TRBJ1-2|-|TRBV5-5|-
TGTGCCAGCAACGGGGATTATGGCTACACCTTC
CASNGDYGYTF
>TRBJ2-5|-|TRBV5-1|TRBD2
TGCGCCAGCAGCCCGGGGACTAGCGGGGGGATCCAAGAGACCCAGTACTTC
CASSPGTSGGIQETQYF
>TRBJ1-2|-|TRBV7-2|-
TGTGCCAGCAGCTTAGCGCTCAGTGAAGCCAACTATGGCTACACCTTC
CASSLALSEANYGYTF
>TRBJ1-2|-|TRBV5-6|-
TGTGCCAGCAGCTTGGGGGCTAACTATGGCTACACCTTC
CASSLGANYGYTF
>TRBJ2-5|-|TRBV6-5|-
TGTGCCAGCGGAGGCCGAGAGACCCAGTACTTC
CASGGRETQYF
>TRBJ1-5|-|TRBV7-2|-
TGTGCCAGCAGCTTAGACGGGAATAGCAATCAGCCCCAGCATTTT
CASSLDGNSNQPQHF
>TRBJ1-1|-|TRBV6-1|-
TGTGCCAGCAGTGAGGGGACCCGGGTGGCTTTCTTT
CASSEGTRVAFF
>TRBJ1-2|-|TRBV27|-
TGTGCCAGCAAAGGAACAGGGCGATTCGGGGGCTACACCTTC
CASKGTGRFGGYTF
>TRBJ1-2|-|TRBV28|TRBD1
TGTGCCAGCAGCCTTGGGACAGGGATTAACTATGGCTACACCTTC
CASSLGTGINYGYTF